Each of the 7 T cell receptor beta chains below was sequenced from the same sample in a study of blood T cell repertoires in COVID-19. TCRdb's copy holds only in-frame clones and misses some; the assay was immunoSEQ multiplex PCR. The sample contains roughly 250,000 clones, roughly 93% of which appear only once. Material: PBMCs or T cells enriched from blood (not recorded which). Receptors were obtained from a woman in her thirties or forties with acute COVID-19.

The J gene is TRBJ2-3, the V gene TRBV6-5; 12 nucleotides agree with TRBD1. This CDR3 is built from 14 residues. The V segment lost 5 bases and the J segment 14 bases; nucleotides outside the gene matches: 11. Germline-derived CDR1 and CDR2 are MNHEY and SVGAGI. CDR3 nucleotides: TGTGCCAGCAGTCGTCTCGGGACAGGGGGCGCGTGGTATTTT. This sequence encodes CASSRLGTGGAWYF.

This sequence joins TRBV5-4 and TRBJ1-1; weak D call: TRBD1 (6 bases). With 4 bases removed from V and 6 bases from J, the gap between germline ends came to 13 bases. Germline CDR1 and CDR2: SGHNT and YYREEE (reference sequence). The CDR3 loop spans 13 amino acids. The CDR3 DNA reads TGTGCCAGCAGCCAAGGGGGGGAGGCTGAAGCTTTCTTT. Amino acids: CASSQGGEAEAFF.

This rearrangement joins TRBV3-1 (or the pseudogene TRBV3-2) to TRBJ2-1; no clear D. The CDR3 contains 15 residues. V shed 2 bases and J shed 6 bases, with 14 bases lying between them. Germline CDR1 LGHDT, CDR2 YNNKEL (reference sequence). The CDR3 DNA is TGTGCCAGCAGCCAATGGAACAGTCTCGGCAATGAGCAGTTCTTC. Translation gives CASSQWNSLGNEQFF.

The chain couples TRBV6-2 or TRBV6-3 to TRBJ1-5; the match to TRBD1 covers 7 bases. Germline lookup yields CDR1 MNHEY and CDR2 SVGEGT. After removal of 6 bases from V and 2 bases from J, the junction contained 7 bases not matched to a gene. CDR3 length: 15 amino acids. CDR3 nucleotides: TGTGCCAGCAGACCTGACAGGGTCGGCAATCAGCCCCAGCATTTT. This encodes CASRPDRVGNQPQHF.

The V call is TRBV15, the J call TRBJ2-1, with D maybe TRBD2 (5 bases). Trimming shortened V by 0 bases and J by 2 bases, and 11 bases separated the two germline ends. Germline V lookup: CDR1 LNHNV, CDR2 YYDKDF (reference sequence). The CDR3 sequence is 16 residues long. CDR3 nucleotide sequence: TGTGCCACCAGCAGAGATCCCCAGCGGACCTACAATGAGCAGTTCTTC. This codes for CATSRDPQRTYNEQFF.

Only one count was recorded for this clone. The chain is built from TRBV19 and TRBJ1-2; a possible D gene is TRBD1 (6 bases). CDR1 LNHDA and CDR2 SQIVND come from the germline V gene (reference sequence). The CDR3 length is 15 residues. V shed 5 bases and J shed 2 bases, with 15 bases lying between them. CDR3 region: CASSARQVANYGYTF. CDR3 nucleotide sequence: TGTGCCAGTAGTGCCCGACAGGTGGCAAACTATGGCTACACCTTC.

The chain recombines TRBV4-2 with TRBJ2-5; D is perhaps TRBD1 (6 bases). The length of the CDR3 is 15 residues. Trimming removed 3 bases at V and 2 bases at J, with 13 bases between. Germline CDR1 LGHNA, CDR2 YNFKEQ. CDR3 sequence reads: CASSQANRDQETQYF. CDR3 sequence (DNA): TGTGCCAGCAGCCAGGCGAACAGGGATCAAGAGACCCAGTACTTC.